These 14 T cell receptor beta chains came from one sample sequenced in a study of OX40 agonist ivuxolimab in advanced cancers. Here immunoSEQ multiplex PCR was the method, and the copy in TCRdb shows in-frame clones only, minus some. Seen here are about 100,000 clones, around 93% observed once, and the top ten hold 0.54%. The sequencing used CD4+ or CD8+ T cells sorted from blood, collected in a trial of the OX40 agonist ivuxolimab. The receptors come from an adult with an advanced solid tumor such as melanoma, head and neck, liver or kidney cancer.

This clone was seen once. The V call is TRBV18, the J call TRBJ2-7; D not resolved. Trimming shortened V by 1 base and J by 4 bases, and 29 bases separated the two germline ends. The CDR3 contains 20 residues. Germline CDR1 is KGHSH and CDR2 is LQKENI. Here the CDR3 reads CASSPRWANPIELGSYEQYF. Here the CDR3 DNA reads TGTGCCAGCTCACCACGGTGGGCCAACCCTATTGAATTAGGGTCTTACGAGCAGTACTTC.

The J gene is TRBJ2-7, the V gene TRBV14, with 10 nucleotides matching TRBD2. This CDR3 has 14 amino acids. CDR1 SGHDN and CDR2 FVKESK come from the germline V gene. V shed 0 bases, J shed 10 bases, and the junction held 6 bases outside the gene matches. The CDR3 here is CASSQDNLAGVQYF. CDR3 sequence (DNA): TGTGCCAGCAGCCAAGATAATCTAGCGGGAGTCCAGTACTTC. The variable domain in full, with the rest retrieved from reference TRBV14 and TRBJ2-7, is EAGVTQFPSHSVIEKGQTVTLRCDPISGHDNLYWYRRVMGKEIKFLLHFVKESKQDESGMPNNRFLAERTGGTYSTLKVQPAELEDSGVYFCASSQDNLAGVQYFGPGTRLTVT.

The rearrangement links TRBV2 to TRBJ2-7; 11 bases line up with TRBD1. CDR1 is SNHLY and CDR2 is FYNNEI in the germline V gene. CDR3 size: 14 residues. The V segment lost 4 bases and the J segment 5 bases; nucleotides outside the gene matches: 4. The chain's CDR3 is CASSARTGGDEQYF. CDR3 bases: TGTGCCAGCAGTGCGCGGACAGGGGGCGACGAGCAGTACTTC.

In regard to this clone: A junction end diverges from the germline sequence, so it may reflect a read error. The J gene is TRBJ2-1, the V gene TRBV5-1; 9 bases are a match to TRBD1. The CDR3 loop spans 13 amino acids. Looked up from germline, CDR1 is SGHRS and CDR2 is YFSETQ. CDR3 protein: CASSLDYRGLGIF. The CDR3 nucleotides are TGCGCCAGCAGCTTAGACTACAGGGGGCTAGGGATCTTC.

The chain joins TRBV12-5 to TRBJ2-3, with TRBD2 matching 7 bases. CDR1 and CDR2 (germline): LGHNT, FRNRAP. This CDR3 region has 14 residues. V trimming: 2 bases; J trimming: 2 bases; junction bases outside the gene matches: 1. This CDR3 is CASGLSGTTDTQYF. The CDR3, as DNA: TGTGCTAGTGGTTTGAGCGGGACCACAGATACGCAGTATTTT. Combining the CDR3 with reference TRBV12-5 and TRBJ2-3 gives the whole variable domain DARVTQTPRHKVTEMGQEVTMRCQPILGHNTVFWYRQTMMQGLELLAYFRNRAPLDDSGMPKDRFSAEMPDATLATLKIQPSEPRDSAVYFCASGLSGTTDTQYFGPGTRLTVL.

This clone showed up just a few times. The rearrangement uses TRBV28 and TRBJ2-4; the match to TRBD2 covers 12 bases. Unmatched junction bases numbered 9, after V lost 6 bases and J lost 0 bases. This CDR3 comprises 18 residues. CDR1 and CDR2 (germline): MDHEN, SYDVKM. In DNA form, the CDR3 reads TGTGCCAGCAGCCCCGGGCTAGCGGGAGGGTTAGCCAAAAACATTCAGTACTTC. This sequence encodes CASSPGLAGGLAKNIQYF.

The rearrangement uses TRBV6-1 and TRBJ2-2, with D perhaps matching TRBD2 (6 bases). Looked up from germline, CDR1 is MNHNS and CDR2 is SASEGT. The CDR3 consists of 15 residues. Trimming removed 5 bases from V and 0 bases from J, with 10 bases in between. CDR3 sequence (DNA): TGTGCCAGCAGTCGCGGGACTTCGAACACCGGGGAGCTGTTTTTT. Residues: CASSRGTSNTGELFF.

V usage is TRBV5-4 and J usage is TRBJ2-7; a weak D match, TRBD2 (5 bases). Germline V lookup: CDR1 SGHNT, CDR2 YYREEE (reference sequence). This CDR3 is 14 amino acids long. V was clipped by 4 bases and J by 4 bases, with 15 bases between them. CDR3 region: CASSASGYGYEQYF. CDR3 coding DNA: TGTGCCAGCAGCGCGTCGGGGTACGGGTACGAGCAGTACTTC.

CDR3 sequence: CASSERPGSNYEQYF. CDR3 DNA: TGCGCCAGCAGTGAGAGGCCCGGGTCCAACTACGAGCAGTACTTC. This chain links TRBV10-1 with TRBJ2-7, with D uncertain. This CDR3 has 15 amino acids. Germline-derived CDR1 and CDR2 are WNHNN and SYGVQD (reference sequence). V lost 2 bases and J 3 bases, leaving 14 bases between the germline ends.

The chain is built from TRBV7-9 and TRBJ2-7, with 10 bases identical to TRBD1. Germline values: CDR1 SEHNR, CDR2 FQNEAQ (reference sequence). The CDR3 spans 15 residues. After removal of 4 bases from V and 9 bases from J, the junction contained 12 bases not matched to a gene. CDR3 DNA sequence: TGTGCCAGCAGCTATTGGGCCGGGACAGGGGAGAGGCAGTACTTC. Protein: CASSYWAGTGERQYF.

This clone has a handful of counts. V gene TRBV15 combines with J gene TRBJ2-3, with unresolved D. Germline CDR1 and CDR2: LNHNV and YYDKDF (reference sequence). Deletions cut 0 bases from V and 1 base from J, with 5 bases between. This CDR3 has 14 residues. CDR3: CATSRDQGTDTQYF. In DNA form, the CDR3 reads TGTGCCACCAGCAGAGATCAGGGCACAGATACGCAGTATTTT. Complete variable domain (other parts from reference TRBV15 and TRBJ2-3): DAMVIQNPRYQVTQFGKPVTLSCSQTLNHNVMYWYQQKSSQAPKLLFHYYDKDFNNEADTPDNFQSRRPNTSFCFLDIRSPGLGDTAMYLCATSRDQGTDTQYFGPGTRLTVL.

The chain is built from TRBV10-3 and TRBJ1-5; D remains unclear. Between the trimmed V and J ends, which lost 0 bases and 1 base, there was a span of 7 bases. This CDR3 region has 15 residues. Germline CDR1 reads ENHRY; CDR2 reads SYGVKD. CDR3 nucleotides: TGTGCCATCAGTGAGTCGACACTGAGCAATCAGCCCCAGCATTTT. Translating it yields CAISESTLSNQPQHF.

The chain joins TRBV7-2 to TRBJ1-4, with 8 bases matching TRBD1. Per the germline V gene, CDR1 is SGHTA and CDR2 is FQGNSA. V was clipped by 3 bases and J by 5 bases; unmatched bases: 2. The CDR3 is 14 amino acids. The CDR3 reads CASSLDRDNEKLFF. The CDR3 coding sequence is TGTGCCAGCAGCTTGGACAGGGACAATGAAAAACTGTTTTTT.

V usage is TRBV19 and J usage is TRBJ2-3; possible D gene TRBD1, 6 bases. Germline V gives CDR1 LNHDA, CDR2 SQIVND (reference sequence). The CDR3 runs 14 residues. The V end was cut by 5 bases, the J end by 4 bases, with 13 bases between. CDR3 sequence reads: CASSPTHRADTQYF. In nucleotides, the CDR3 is TGTGCCAGTAGTCCGACACACAGGGCAGATACGCAGTATTTT. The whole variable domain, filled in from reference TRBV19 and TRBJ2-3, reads DGGITQSPKYLFRKEGQNVTLSCEQNLNHDAMYWYRQDPGQGLRLIYYSQIVNDFQKGDIAEGYSVSREKKESFPLTVTSAQKNPTAFYLCASSPTHRADTQYFGPGTRLTVL.